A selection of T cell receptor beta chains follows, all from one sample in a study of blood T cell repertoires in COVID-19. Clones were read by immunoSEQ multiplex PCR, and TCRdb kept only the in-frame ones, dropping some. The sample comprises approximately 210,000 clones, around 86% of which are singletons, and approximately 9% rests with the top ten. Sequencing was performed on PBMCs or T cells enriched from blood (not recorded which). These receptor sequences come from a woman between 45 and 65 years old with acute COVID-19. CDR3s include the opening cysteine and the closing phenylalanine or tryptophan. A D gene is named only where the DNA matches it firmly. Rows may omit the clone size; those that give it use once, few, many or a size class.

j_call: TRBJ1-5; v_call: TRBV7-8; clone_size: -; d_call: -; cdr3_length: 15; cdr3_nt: TGTGCCAGCAGCTTAGTTGGGGGCGCAGGGCAGCCCCAGCATTTT; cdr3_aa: CASSLVGGAGQPQHF
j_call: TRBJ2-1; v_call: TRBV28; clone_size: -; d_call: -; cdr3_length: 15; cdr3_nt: TGTGCCAGCAGCACAACCGCTAGCTCCTACAATGAGCAGTTCTTC; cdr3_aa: CASSTTASSYNEQFF
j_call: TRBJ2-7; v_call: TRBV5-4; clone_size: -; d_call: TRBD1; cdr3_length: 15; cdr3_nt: TGTGCCAGCAGCCCACCGGGACAGCCCACCTACGAGCAGTACTTC; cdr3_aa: CASSPPGQPTYEQYF
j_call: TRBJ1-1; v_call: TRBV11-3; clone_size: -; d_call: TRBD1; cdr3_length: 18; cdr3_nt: TGTGCCAGCAGCTCCCAAAAGAAGGGACAGGGGGCCGTCACTGAAGCTTTCTTT; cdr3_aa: CASSSQKKGQGAVTEAFF
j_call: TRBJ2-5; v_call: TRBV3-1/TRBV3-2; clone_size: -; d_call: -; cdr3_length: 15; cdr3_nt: TGTGCCAGCAGCCCCCAGGGGCGGGCCCAAGAGACCCAGTACTTC; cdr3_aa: CASSPQGRAQETQYF
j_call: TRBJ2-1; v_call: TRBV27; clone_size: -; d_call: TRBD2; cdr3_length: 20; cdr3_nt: TGTGCCAGCAGTTCCACAACAGGACTAGCGGGAGGGCGACTTTACAATGAGCAGTTCTTC; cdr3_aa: CASSSTTGLAGGRLYNEQFF
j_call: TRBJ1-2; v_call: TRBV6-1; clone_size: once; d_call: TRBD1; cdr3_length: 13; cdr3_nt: TGTGCCAGCAGTGACAGGGGGCGTTATGGCTACACCTTC; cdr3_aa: CASSDRGRYGYTF
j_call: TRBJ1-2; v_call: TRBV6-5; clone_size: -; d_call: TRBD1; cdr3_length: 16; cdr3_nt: TGTGCCAGCAGTTACGGCAGGGGGACAGCTAACTATGGCTACACCTTC; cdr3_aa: CASSYGRGTANYGYTF
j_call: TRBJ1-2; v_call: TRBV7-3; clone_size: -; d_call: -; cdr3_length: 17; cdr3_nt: TGTGCCAGCAGCTTACGACCAGGGGTCCTGGATAACTATGGCTACACCTTC; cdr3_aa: CASSLRPGVLDNYGYTF
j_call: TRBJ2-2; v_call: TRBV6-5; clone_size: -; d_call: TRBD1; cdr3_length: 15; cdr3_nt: TGTGCCAGCACCCTCACGGGACAGGGCACCGGGGAGCTGTTTTTT; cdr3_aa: CASTLTGQGTGELFF
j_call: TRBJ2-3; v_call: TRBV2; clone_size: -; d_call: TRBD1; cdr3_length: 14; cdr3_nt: TGTGCCAGCAGTGGACAGGGGGTTTCAGATACGCAGTATTTT; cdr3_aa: CASSGQGVSDTQYF
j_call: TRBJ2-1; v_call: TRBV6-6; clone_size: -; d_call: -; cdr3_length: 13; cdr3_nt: TGTGCCAGCAGGGACTCCCTTGTCAATGAGCAGTTCTTC; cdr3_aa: CASRDSLVNEQFF
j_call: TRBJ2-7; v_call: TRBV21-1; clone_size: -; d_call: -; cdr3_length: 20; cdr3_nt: TGTGCCAGCAGCACCGGACAGGGCCATCTTACGCTGGGTTTTGGCTACGAGCAGTACTTC; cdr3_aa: CASSTGQGHLTLGFGYEQYF
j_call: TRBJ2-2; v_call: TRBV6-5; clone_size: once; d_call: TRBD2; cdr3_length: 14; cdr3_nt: TGTGCCAGCAGGCAGGGAGGGAGTACCGGGGAGCTGTTTTTT; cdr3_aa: CASRQGGSTGELFF